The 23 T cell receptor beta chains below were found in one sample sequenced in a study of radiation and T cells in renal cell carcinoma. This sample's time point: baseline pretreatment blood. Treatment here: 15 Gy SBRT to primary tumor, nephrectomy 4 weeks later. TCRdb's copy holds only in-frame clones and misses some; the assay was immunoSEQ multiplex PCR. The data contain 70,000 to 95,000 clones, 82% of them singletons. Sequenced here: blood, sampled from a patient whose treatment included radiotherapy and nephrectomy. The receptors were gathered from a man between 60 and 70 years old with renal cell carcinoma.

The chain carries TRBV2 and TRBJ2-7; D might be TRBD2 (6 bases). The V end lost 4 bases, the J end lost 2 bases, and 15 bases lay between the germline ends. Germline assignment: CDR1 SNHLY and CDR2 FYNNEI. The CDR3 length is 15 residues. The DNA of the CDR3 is TGTGCCAGCAGTGGTGCCGGGAGCTTGCCCTACGAGCAGTACTTC. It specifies CASSGAGSLPYEQYF.

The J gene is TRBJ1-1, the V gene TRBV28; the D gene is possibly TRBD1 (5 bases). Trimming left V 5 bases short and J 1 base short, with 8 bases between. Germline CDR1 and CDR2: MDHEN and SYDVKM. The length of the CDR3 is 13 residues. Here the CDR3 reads CASSLTANTEAFF. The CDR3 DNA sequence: TGTGCCAGCAGTCTGACAGCGAACACTGAAGCTTTCTTT.

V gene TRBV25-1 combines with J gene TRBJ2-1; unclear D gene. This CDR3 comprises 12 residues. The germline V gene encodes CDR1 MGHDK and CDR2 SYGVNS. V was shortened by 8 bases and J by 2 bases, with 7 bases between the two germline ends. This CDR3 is CASRPTYNEQFF. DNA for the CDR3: TGTGCCAGCCGACCGACCTACAATGAGCAGTTCTTC.

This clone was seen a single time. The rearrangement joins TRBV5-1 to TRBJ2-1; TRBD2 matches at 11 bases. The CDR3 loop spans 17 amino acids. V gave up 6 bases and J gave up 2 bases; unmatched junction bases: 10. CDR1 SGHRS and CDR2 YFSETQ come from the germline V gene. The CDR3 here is CASTLTSGSSAYNEQFF. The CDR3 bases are TGCGCCAGCACCCTAACTAGCGGGAGTTCGGCCTACAATGAGCAGTTCTTC. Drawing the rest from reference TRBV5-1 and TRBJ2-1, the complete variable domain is KAGVTQTPRYLIKTRGQQVTLSCSPISGHRSVSWYQQTPGQGLQFLFEYFSETQRNKGNFPGRFSGRQFSNSRSEMNVSTLELGDSALYLCASTLTSGSSAYNEQFFGPGTRLTVL.

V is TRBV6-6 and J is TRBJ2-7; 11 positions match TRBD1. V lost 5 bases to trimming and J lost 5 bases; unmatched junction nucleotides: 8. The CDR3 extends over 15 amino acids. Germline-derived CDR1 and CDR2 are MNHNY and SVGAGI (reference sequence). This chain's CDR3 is CASSARTGGSNEQYF. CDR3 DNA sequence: TGTGCCAGCAGTGCCAGGACAGGGGGCTCAAACGAGCAGTACTTC.

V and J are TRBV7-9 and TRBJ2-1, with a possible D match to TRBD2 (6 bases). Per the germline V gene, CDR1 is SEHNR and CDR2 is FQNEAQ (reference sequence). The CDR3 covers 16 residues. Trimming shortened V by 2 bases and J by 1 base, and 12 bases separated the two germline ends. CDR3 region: CASSLMRGPSYNEQFF. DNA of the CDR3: TGTGCCAGCAGCTTAATGCGGGGTCCTTCCTACAATGAGCAGTTCTTC.

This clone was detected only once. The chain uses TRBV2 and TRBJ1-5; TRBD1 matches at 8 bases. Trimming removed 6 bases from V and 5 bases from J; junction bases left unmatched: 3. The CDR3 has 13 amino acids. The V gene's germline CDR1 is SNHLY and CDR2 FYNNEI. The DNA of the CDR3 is TGTGCCAGCAGCGGACAGGGACATCAGCCCCAGCATTTT. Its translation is CASSGQGHQPQHF.

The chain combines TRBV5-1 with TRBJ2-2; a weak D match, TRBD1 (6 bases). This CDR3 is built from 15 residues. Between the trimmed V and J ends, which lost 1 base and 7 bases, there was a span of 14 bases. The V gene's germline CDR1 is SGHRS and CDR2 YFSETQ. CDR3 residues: CASSLYRAASGELFF. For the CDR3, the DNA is TGCGCCAGCAGCTTGTACAGGGCGGCCAGCGGGGAGCTGTTTTTT.

CDR3 sequence: CASSLGGLETQYF. The CDR3 nucleotides read TGTGCCAGCAGCTTAGGGGGGCTGGAGACCCAGTACTTC. V is TRBV7-2 and J is TRBJ2-5, with D maybe TRBD1 (6 bases). V lost 1 base and J 5 bases, leaving 8 bases between the germline ends. The CDR3 extends over 13 amino acids. Per germline, CDR1 SGHTA and CDR2 FQGNSA.

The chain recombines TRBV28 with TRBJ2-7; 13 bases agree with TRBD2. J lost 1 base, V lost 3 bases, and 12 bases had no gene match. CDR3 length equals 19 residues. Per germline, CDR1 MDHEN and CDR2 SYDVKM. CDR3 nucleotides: TGTGCCAGCAGTTTCCCGACTAGCGGGAGGCCCAAGATATCCTACGAGCAGTACTTC. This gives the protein CASSFPTSGRPKISYEQYF. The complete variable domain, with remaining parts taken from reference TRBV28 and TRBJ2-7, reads DVKVTQSSRYLVKRTGEKVFLECVQDMDHENMFWYRQDPGLGLRLIYFSYDVKMKEKGDIPEGYSVSREKKERFSLILESASTNQTSMYLCASSFPTSGRPKISYEQYFGPGTRLTVT.

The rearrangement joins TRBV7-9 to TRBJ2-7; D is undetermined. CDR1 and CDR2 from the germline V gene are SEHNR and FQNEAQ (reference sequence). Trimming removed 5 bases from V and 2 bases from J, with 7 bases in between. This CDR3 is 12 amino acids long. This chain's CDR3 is CASSPRPYEQYF. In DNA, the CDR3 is TGTGCCAGCAGCCCCCGGCCCTACGAGCAGTACTTC.

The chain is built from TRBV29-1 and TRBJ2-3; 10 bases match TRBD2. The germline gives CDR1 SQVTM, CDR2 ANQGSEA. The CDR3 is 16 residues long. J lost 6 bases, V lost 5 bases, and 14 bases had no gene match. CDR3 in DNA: TGCAGCGTTCCCCCCGGGACTAGCGCTCTTTGGGATACGCAGTATTTT. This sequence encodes CSVPPGTSALWDTQYF.

The CDR3 DNA reads as TGTGCCAGCAGCGCCCCCGGGGCGGGAGCTGGTACAGATACGCAGTATTTT. This codes for CASSAPGAGAGTDTQYF. The chain employs TRBV9 and TRBJ2-3; 7 bases are shared with TRBD2. V was pared by 3 bases and J by 3 bases, with 13 bases of the junction left unmatched. The CDR3 spans 17 residues. The germline V gene has CDR1 SGDLS and CDR2 YYNGEE.

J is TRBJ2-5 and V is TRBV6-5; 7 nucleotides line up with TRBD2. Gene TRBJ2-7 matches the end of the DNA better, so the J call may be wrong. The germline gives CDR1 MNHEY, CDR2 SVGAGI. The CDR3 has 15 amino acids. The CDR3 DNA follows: TGTGCCAGCAGTTACTCGAGAGGGGAGGGCTACGAGCAGTACTTC. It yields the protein CASSYSRGEGYEQYF.

The CDR3 reads CASRRDRVNQPQHF. DNA of the CDR3: TGTGCCAGCAGGAGAGACAGGGTCAATCAGCCCCAGCATTTT. The J gene is TRBJ1-5, the V gene TRBV6-1, with 7 bases aligning to TRBD1. The CDR3 has 14 amino acids. The ends lost 6 bases at V and 3 bases at J; junction bases unmatched: 5. CDR1 and CDR2 from the germline V gene are MNHNS and SASEGT.

CDR3 protein: CASSLDEQDTQYF. The CDR3 DNA reads TGTGCCAGCAGCTTAGACGAACAAGATACGCAGTATTTT. The V and J genes are TRBV11-3 and TRBJ2-3; no clear D gene. CDR3 length equals 13 residues. CDR1 is SGHNT and CDR2 is YENEEA in the germline V gene. Trimming cost V 0 bases and J 5 bases, with 6 bases left between them.

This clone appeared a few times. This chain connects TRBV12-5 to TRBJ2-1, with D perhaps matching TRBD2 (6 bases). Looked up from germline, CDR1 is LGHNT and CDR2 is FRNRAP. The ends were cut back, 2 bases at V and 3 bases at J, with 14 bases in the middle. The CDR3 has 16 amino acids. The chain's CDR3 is CASGLPRDSHYNEQFF. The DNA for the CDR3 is TGTGCTAGTGGTTTGCCCCGGGACTCTCACTACAATGAGCAGTTCTTC.

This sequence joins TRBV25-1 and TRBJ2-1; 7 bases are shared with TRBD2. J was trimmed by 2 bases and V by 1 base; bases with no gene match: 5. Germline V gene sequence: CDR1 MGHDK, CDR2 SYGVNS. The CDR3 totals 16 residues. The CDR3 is CASSELSSGPYNEQFF. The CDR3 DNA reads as TGTGCCAGCAGTGAATTGAGTAGCGGGCCCTACAATGAGCAGTTCTTC.

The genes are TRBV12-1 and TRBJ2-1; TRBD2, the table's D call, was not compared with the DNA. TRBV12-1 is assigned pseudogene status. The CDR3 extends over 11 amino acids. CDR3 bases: TGTGCCAGCAGCTCCCGGGCGGGCCGGTTCTTC. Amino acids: CASSSRAGRFF.

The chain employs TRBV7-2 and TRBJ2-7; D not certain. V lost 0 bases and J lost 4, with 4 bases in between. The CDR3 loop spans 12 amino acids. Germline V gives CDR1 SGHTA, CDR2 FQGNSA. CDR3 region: CASSLARYEQYF. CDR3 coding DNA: TGTGCCAGCAGCTTAGCGCGGTACGAGCAGTACTTC.

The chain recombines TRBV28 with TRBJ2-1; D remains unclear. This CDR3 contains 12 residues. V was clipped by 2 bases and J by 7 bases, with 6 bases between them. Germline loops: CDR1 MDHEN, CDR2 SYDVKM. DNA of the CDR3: TGTGCCAGCAGTTTAATGGGAAATGAGCAGTTCTTC. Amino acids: CASSLMGNEQFF.

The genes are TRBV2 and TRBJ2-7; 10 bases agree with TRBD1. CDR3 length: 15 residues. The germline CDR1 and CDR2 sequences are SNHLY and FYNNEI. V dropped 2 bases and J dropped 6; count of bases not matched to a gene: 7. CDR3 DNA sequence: TGTGCCAGCAGTGAATCTAGGGACAGGGGACCCGAGCAGTACTTC. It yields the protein CASSESRDRGPEQYF.

The CDR3 bases are TGCGCCAGCAGCTTGAAGGACGGTACACCAACCTACGAGCAGTACTTC. This codes for CASSLKDGTPTYEQYF. V usage is TRBV5-1 and J usage is TRBJ2-7, with D unresolved. Between the trimmed V and J ends, which lost 1 base and 2 bases, there was a span of 16 bases. CDR3 size: 16 residues. The germline gives CDR1 SGHRS, CDR2 YFSETQ.